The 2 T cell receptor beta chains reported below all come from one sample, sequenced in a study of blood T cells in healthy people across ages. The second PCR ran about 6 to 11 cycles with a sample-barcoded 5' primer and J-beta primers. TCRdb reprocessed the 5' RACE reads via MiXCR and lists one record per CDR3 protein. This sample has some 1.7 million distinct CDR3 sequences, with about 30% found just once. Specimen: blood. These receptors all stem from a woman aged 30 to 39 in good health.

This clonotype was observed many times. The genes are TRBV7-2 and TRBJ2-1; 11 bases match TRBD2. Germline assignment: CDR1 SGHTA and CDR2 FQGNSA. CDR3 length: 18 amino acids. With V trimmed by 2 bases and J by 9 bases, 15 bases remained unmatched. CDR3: CASSLRLAGGQPGGEQFF. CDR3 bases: TGTGCCAGCAGCTTACGGCTAGCGGGGGGCCAGCCAGGGGGTGAGCAGTTCTTC.

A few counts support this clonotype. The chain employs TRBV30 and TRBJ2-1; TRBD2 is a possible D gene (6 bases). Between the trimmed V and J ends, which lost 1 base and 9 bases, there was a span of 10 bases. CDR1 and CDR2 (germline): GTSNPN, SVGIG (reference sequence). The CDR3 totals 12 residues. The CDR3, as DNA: TGTGCCTGGAGTGCCGGGGGAATTGAGCAGTTCTTC. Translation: CAWSAGGIEQFF.